This T cell receptor (beta chain) emerged from a study of CD8+CD57+ T cells in acquired aplastic anemia. Only patients with CD8+CD57+ cell expansion on flow cytometry were chosen for sequencing. This clonotype was seen repeatedly, ten times or more. The study profiled TCR beta VDJ and CDR3 using genomic DNA as template. MiXCR was run by TCRdb on the reads, yielding one entry per CDR3 protein. The repertoire includes about 150,000 distinct CDR3 sequences, about 48% of them detected once, and about an eighth sits in the top ten. V dropped 7 bases and J dropped 5 bases, with 12 bases sitting between them. The length of the CDR3 is 12 residues.

Sequenced: sorted CD4+, CD8+, or CD8+CD57+ T cells (not recorded which) from PBMCs. This sequence originates from a human donor with aplastic anemia. The rearrangement links TRBV12-3 or TRBV12-4 to TRBJ2-7, with a weak D call TRBD2 (6 bases). The DNA of the CDR3 is TGTGCCAGCACCACTGGGAGGAACGAGCAGTACTTC. This sequence encodes CASTTGRNEQYF.